This T cell receptor beta chain appears in the sequencing data of a study of shared clonotypes between healthy human individuals. General observations from the study: When naive CD4 clonotypes were compared across a few donors, about 4.8% were shared.

There are a few counts of this clone. Its antigen is unknown. V lost 1 base, J lost 5 bases, and 14 bases stayed unmatched. The CDR3 runs to 20 residues. Per the germline V gene, CDR1 is MDHEN and CDR2 is SYDVKM. TCRdb's copy holds only in-frame clones and misses some; the assay was immunoSEQ multiplex PCR. This table has hundreds of thousands of clones, around 78% appearing once. Sequenced: memory CD4+ T cells sorted from blood. As to subset: CD45RA-negative fraction. This clonotype was obtained from a woman in her 30s in good health. The genes are TRBV28 and TRBJ2-7, with TRBD2 identical over 16 bases. The CDR3: CASSLSPSWGTSGGAHEQYF. The DNA of the CDR3 is TGTGCCAGCAGTTTATCCCCCTCGTGGGGGACTAGCGGGGGGGCGCACGAGCAGTACTTC.